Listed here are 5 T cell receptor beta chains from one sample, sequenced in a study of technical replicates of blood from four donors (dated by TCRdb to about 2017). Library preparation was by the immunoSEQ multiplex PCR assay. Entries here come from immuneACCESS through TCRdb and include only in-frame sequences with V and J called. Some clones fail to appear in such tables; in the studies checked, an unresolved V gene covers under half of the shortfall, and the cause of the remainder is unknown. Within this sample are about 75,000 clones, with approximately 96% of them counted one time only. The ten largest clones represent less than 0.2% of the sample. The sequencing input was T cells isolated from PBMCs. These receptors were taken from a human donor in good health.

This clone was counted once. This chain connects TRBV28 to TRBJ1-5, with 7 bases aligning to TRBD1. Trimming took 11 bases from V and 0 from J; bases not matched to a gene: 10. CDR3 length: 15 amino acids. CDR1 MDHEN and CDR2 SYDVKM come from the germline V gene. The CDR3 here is CAGEDRKNSNQPQHF. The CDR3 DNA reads TGTGCCGGCGAGGACAGGAAAAATAGCAATCAGCCCCAGCATTTT.

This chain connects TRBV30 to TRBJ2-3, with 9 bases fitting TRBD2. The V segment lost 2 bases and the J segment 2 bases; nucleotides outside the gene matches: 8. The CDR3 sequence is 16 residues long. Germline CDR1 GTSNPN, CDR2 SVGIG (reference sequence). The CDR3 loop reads CAWSLAGDRYTDTQYF. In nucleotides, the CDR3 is TGTGCCTGGAGTTTAGCGGGGGACCGATACACAGATACGCAGTATTTT.

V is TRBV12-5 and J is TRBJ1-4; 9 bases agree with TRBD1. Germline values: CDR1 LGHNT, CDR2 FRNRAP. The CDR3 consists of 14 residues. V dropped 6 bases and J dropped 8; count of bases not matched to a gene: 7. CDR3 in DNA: TGTGCTAGTGGCCTGGGACAGGGCGGGGAAAAACTGTTTTTT. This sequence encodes CASGLGQGGEKLFF.

CDR3 protein: CASSPGTSGIYEQYF. The CDR3 DNA sequence: TGTGCCAGCAGCCCTGGGACTAGCGGAATCTACGAGCAGTACTTC. The gene calls are TRBV11-1 and TRBJ2-7; TRBD2 matches 11 bases. In germline, CDR1 is SGHAT, CDR2 FQDESV (reference sequence). Losses at the gene ends were 5 bases for V and 3 bases for J; bases not matched to a gene: 6. The CDR3 spans 15 residues.

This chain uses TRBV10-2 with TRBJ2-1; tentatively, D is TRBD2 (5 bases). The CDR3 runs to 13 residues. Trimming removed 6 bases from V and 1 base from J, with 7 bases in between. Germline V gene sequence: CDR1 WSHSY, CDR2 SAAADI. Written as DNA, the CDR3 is TGCGCCAGCAGACGGGATTCCTACAATGAGCAGTTCTTC. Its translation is CASRRDSYNEQFF.